This record concerns one T cell receptor (beta chain) sequence. The V end was cut by 7 bases, the J end by 7 bases, with 13 bases between. Germline CDR1 is SEHNR and CDR2 is FQNEAQ (reference sequence). The CDR3 is made up of 13 amino acids. This sample stems from a study of technical replicates of blood from several donors. Measured with immunoSEQ multiplex PCR; TCRdb has only the in-frame clones, and not every one. The repertoire holds tens of thousands of clones, with roughly 93% as singletons. The sequence derives from a human donor in good health. The sequenced material came from T cells isolated from PBMCs. The chain carries TRBV7-9 and TRBJ2-2; TRBD2 is a possible D gene (5 bases). The chain's CDR3 is CASNPSFHGELFF. The DNA of the CDR3 is TGTGCCAGCAACCCTAGCTTCCACGGGGAGCTGTTTTTT.